This T cell receptor beta chain came from a study of T cell responses to AZD1222 COVID-19 vaccine. Germline CDR1 SGHTA, CDR2 FQGNSA. This CDR3 comprises 15 residues. V was cut by 1 base and J by 7 bases, with 13 bases left in between. Generated by immunoSEQ multiplex PCR, the TCRdb table keeps only in-frame clones and is missing some. The sample shows some 120,000 clones, roughly 91% of them seen only once. The sample was peripheral blood, taken on day 0 of AZD1222 vaccination. The rearrangement joins TRBV7-2 to TRBJ2-2, with D perhaps TRBD1 (6 bases). This clonotype was sampled from an adult in good health. CDR3 in amino acids: CASSLVLGAGGELFF. For the CDR3, the DNA is TGTGCCAGCAGCTTAGTGTTGGGGGCAGGCGGGGAGCTGTTTTTT.